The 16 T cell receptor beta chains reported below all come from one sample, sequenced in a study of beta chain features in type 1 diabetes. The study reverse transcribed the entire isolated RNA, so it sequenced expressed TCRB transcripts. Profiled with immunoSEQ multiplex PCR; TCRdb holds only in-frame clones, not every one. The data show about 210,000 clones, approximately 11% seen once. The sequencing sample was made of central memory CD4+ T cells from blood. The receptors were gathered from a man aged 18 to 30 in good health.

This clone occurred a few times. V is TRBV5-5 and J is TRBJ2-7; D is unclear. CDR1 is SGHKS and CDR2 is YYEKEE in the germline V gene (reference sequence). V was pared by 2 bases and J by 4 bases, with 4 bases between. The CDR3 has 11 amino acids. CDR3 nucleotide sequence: TGTGCCAGCAGCTTAAAGTACGAGCAGTACTTC. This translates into CASSLKYEQYF.

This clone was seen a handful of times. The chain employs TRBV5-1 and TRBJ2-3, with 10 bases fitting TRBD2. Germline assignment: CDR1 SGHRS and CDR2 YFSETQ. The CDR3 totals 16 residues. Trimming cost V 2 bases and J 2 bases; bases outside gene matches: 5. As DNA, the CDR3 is TGCGCCAGCAGCTTACTAGCGGGATCCTACACAGATACGCAGTATTTT. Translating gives CASSLLAGSYTDTQYF.

In DNA form, the CDR3 reads TGTGCCAGCAGTCCGCGGGGGACTAGCTCGGGTGAGCAGTTCTTC. Translating gives CASSPRGTSSGEQFF. This chain links TRBV27 with TRBJ2-1, with 9 bases aligning to TRBD2. The J segment lost 9 bases and the V segment lost 5 bases, leaving 11 bases of the junction unmatched. This CDR3 has 15 amino acids. In germline, CDR1 is MNHEY, CDR2 SMNVEV (reference sequence).

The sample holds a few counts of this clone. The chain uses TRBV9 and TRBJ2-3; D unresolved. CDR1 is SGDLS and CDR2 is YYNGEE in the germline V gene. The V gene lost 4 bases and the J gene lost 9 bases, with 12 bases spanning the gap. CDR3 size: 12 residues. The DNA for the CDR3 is TGTGCCAGCAGCTCCTCCCCTGGAACGCAGTATTTT. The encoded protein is CASSSSPGTQYF.

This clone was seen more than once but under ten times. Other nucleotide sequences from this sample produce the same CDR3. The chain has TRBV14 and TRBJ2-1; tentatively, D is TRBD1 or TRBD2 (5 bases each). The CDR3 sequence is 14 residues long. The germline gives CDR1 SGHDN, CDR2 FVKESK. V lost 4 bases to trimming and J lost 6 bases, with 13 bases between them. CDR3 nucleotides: TGTGCCAGCAGCCGTCTGGGGGTGGGCAATGAGCAGTTCTTC. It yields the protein CASSRLGVGNEQFF. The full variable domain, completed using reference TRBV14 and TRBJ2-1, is EAGVTQFPSHSVIEKGQTVTLRCDPISGHDNLYWYRRVMGKEIKFLLHFVKESKQDESGMPNNRFLAERTGGTYSTLKVQPAELEDSGVYFCASSRLGVGNEQFFGPGTRLTVL.

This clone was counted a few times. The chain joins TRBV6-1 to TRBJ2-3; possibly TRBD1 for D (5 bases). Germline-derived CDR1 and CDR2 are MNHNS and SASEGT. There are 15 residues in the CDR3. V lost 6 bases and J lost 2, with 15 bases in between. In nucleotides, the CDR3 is TGTGCCAGCAGAACGGGCAGGGTTAACACAGATACGCAGTATTTT. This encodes CASRTGRVNTDTQYF.

The CDR3 region has the DNA TGCGCCAGCAGCCGCTCAGACAGGCCGGGGGAGACCCAGTACTTC. Encoded protein: CASSRSDRPGETQYF. The chain joins TRBV4-3 to TRBJ2-5; D may be TRBD1 (6 bases). The CDR3 length is 15 residues. Germline CDR1 reads LGHNA; CDR2 reads YSLEER. V was shortened by 4 bases and J by 5 bases, with 17 bases between the two germline ends.

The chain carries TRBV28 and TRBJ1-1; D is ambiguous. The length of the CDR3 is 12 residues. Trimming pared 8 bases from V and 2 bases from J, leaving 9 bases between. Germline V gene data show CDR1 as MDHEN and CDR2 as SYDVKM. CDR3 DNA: TGTGCCAGCGGCCCGATAAACACTGAAGCTTTCTTT. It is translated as CASGPINTEAFF.

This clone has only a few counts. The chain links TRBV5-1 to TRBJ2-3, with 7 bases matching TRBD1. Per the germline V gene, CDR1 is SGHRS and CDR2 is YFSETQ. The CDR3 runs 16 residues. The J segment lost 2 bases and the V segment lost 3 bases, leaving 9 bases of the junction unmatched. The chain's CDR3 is CASSYPKGQNTDTQYF. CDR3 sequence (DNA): TGCGCCAGCAGCTACCCGAAGGGACAGAACACAGATACGCAGTATTTT. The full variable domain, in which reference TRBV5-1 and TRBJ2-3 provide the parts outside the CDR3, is KAGVTQTPRYLIKTRGQQVTLSCSPISGHRSVSWYQQTPGQGLQFLFEYFSETQRNKGNFPGRFSGRQFSNSRSEMNVSTLELGDSALYLCASSYPKGQNTDTQYFGPGTRLTVL.

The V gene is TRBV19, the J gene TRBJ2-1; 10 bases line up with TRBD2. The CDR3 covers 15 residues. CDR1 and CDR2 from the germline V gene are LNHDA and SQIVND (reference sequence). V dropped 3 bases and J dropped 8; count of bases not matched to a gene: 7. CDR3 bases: TGTGCCAGTAGTATTCTAGCGGGAGAGGGGTATGAGCAGTTCTTC. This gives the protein CASSILAGEGYEQFF.

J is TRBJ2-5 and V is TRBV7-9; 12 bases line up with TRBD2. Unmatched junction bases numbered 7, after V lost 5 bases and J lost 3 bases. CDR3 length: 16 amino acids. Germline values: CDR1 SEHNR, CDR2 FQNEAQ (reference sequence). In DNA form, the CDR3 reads TGTGCCAGCAGCGACTGGACTAGCGGGGAGGAAGAGACCCAGTACTTC. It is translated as CASSDWTSGEEETQYF.

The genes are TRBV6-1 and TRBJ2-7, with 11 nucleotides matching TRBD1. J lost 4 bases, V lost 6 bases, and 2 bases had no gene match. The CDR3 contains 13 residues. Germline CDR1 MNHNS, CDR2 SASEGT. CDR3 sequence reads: CASSRDRGYEQYF. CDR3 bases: TGTGCCAGCAGCCGGGACAGGGGGTACGAGCAGTACTTC.

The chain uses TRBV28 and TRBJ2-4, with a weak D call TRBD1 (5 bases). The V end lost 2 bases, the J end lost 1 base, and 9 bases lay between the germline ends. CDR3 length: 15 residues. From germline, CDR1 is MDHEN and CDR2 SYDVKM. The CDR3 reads CASSLRQPAKNIQYF. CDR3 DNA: TGTGCCAGCAGTTTAAGACAGCCGGCCAAAAACATTCAGTACTTC.

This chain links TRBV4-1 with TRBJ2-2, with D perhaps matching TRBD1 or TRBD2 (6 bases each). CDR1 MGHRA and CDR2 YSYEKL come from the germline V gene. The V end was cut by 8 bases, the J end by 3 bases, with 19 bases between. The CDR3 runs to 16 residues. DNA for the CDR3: TGCGCCAGCTCGGACGGACGGGGGCGTGACACCGGGGAGCTGTTTTTT. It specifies CASSDGRGRDTGELFF.

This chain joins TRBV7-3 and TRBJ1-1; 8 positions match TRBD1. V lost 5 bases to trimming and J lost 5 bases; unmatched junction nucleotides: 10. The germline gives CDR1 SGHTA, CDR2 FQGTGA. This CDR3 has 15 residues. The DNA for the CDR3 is TGTGCCAGCAGCCCTTCTCGGACAGGGTTGACTGAAGCTTTCTTT. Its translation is CASSPSRTGLTEAFF. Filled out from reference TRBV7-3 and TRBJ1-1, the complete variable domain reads GAGVSQTPSNKVTEKGKYVELRCDPISGHTALYWYRQSLGQGPEFLIYFQGTGAADDSGLPNDRFFAVRPEGSVSTLKIQRTERGDSAVYLCASSPSRTGLTEAFFGQGTRLTVV.

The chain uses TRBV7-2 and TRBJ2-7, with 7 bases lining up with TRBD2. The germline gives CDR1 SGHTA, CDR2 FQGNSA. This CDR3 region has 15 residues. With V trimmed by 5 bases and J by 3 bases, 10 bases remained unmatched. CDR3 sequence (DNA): TGTGCCAGCAGCCCCGGTGGCGGGAGTTTCTACGAGCAGTACTTC. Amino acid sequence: CASSPGGGSFYEQYF.